The following is a TCR beta chain sequence with its context. TCRdb keeps only in-frame clones here, not all; method: immunoSEQ multiplex PCR. This sample has more than 90,000 clones, with roughly 95% found just once. This CDR3 has 18 amino acids. Germline CDR1 and CDR2: LNHDA and SQIVND (reference sequence). The V gene end was trimmed by 1 base and the J gene end by 6 bases; junction bases not matched to a gene: 13. The data are from a study of technical replicates of blood from a handful of donors. The sequence was obtained from a human donor in good health. Material: T cells isolated from PBMCs. This chain links TRBV19 with TRBJ2-1; TRBD2 aligns across 9 bases. CDR3 sequence reads: CASSIVVPAGGSSNEQFF. CDR3 DNA: TGTGCCAGTAGTATAGTGGTGCCGGCGGGAGGGTCGTCCAATGAGCAGTTCTTC.